This T cell receptor beta chain was identified in a study of shared clonotypes between healthy human individuals. Background on the study: Donors had three CD4 naive, three CD4 memory, two CD8 naive and one CD8 memory plate apiece.

The table lists this clone with a count of one. Its antigen is undetermined. Study-wide findings and caveats: With a few donors compared, about 5% of naive CD4 clonotypes were shared. The donor pool, a small one, limited the genetic and exposure-history diversity represented. Sequencing depth was predicted to influence how clonotypes are shared among donors.

The method was immunoSEQ multiplex PCR; TCRdb's version includes in-frame clones alone and lacks a portion of them. The repertoire holds 950,000 to 1,100,000 clones, about 75% seen once, with about 1.5% in the top ten. The clonotype was recovered from a man aged 18 to 30 in good health. What was sequenced was memory CD4+ T cells sorted from blood. Regarding subset: CD45RA-negative fraction.

The CDR3 DNA is TGCGCCAGCAGCCAAGCACTCTACGAGCAGTACTTC. Translated: CASSQALYEQYF. The chain has TRBV4-1 and TRBJ2-7, with D unclear. Germline V gene lookup returns CDR1 MGHRA and CDR2 YSYEKL. Trimming removed 1 base at V and 3 bases at J, with 4 bases between. The CDR3 has 12 residues.